This TCR beta chain was identified in a study of T-cell reconstitution after alpha-beta-depleted transplantation in children. This clonotype came up a few times. Unique molecular identifiers were used in preparing the TCRbeta library. TCRdb re-called the PCR reads through MiXCR, storing one row per CDR3 protein. In the table there are about 610,000 distinct CDR3 sequences, more than 9% of which are singletons. This CDR3 contains 18 residues. J was trimmed by 0 bases and V by 0 bases; bases with no gene match: 9. The germline V gene encodes CDR1 SGHRS and CDR2 YFSETQ. The chain couples TRBV5-1 to TRBJ2-1; the match to TRBD2 covers 7 bases. This clonotype was sampled from a human donor who donated a stem cell graft to a child with acute myeloid leukemia. Material: PBMCs from the stem cell graft donor, obtained from the stem cell graft. This chain's CDR3 is CASSLARASGSSYNEQFF. CDR3 coding DNA: TGCGCCAGCAGCTTGGCCAGGGCTAGCGGCAGCTCCTACAATGAGCAGTTCTTC.